The next 24 T cell receptor beta chains were all read from a single sample in a study of OX40 agonist ivuxolimab in advanced cancers. Using immunoSEQ multiplex PCR, the repertoire was profiled, and TCRdb retains in-frame clones only, with some absent. This table holds 70,000 to 85,000 clones, 94% found once. The specimen comprised CD4+ or CD8+ T cells sorted from blood, sampled in a trial of the OX40 agonist ivuxolimab. Every receptor here comes from an adult with an advanced solid tumor such as melanoma, head and neck, liver or kidney cancer.

This rearrangement joins TRBV7-9 to TRBJ2-7; D uncertain. V lost 6 bases and J 0 bases, leaving 15 bases between the germline ends. CDR1 and CDR2 from the germline V gene are SEHNR and FQNEAQ (reference sequence). CDR3 size: 15 residues. The CDR3 DNA reads as TGTGCCAGCAGTTCGCTAAATGGTGCCTCCTACGAGCAGTACTTC. Translation: CASSSLNGASYEQYF.

The V call is TRBV21-1, the J call TRBJ1-4; the DNA was not used to check the table's D call, TRBD1. TRBV21-1 counts as a pseudogene. This CDR3 spans 18 amino acids. For the CDR3, the DNA is TGTGCCAGCAGCAAAGAGTCGGATAAGGGGCATACTAATGAAAAACTGTTTTTT. It translates to CASSKESDKGHTNEKLFF.

This chain links TRBV16 with TRBJ2-2; D unresolved. The germline V gene has CDR1 KGHSY and CDR2 FQNENV. The CDR3 spans 14 residues. V lost 0 bases and J 5 bases, leaving 7 bases between the germline ends. Here the CDR3 reads CASSQSRLTGELFF. CDR3 DNA: TGTGCCAGCAGCCAATCCAGGCTAACCGGGGAGCTGTTTTTT.

The rearrangement joins TRBV7-3 to TRBJ2-3, with TRBD2 matching over 7 bases. V lost 1 base to trimming and J lost 3 bases; unmatched junction nucleotides: 13. This CDR3 has 18 amino acids. Germline V CDR1 and CDR2: SGHTA, FQGTGA. The CDR3 spells CASSLSLLAGEGTDTQYF. The CDR3 region has the DNA TGTGCCAGCAGCTTAAGCCTGTTGGCGGGAGAAGGGACAGATACGCAGTATTTT. Variable domain in full (rest from reference TRBV7-3 and TRBJ2-3): GAGVSQTPSNKVTEKGKYVELRCDPISGHTALYWYRQSLGQGPEFLIYFQGTGAADDSGLPNDRFFAVRPEGSVSTLKIQRTERGDSAVYLCASSLSLLAGEGTDTQYFGPGTRLTVL.

The chain uses TRBV27 and TRBJ1-1, with 7 bases identical to TRBD1. Germline CDR1 reads MNHEY; CDR2 reads SMNVEV (reference sequence). This CDR3 region has 14 residues. Trimming removed 3 bases from V and 9 bases from J; junction bases left unmatched: 10. CDR3 sequence (DNA): TGTGCCAGCAGTTTTAGGACAGGAGCATGGAAAGCTTTCTTT. This encodes CASSFRTGAWKAFF.

The chain is built from TRBV14 and TRBJ1-2; a weak D match, TRBD1 (6 bases). Germline V gene sequence: CDR1 SGHDN, CDR2 FVKESK. The CDR3 extends over 15 amino acids. Trimming took off 2 bases at V and 4 bases at J, with 14 bases between the two ends. Here the CDR3 DNA reads TGTGCCAGCAGCCAAACTCAGGGGTTCGGCTATGGCTACACCTTC. Amino acids: CASSQTQGFGYGYTF.

This sequence joins TRBV27 and TRBJ2-1, with 8 bases lining up with TRBD2. V was clipped by 2 bases and J by 8 bases; unmatched bases: 17. The CDR3 contains 18 residues. Per the germline V gene, CDR1 is MNHEY and CDR2 is SMNVEV (reference sequence). CDR3 residues: CASSLGRQAGLVKDEQFF. In DNA, the CDR3 is TGTGCCAGCAGTTTAGGACGGCAGGCGGGACTAGTGAAAGATGAGCAGTTCTTC.

The chain combines TRBV9 with TRBJ1-6; 8 bases map to TRBD1. V lost 4 bases to trimming and J lost 9 bases; unmatched junction nucleotides: 12. The length of the CDR3 is 16 residues. Per germline, CDR1 SGDLS and CDR2 YYNGEE. The CDR3 loop reads CASSIHRGSGTSPLHF. CDR3 DNA sequence: TGTGCCAGCAGCATACACAGGGGGTCCGGGACTTCACCCCTCCACTTT.

V usage is TRBV19 and J usage is TRBJ2-7, with D perhaps matching TRBD1 or TRBD2 (6 bases each). Germline V gene data show CDR1 as LNHDA and CDR2 as SQIVND (reference sequence). CDR3 length: 14 residues. Trimming pared 2 bases from V and 4 bases from J, leaving 12 bases between. CDR3 loop: CASSIFRGTYEQYF. CDR3 coding DNA: TGTGCCAGTAGTATATTCCGGGGGACATACGAGCAGTACTTC. Drawing the rest from reference TRBV19 and TRBJ2-7, the complete variable domain is DGGITQSPKYLFRKEGQNVTLSCEQNLNHDAMYWYRQDPGQGLRLIYYSQIVNDFQKGDIAEGYSVSREKKESFPLTVTSAQKNPTAFYLCASSIFRGTYEQYFGPGTRLTVT.

V is TRBV5-4 and J is TRBJ1-4; no reliable D call. Germline CDR1 is SGHNT and CDR2 is YYREEE (reference sequence). The CDR3 consists of 14 residues. Trimming removed 0 bases at V and 7 bases at J, with 10 bases between. CDR3 DNA: TGTGCCAGCAGCTTGGCCGGATGGAGTGAAAAACTGTTTTTT. Protein product: CASSLAGWSEKLFF.

The chain carries TRBV6-5 and TRBJ2-1; 8 bases agree with TRBD1. CDR3 length equals 15 residues. Germline V gene data show CDR1 as MNHEY and CDR2 as SVGAGI. V was pared by 6 bases and J by 2 bases, with 6 bases of the junction left unmatched. The DNA for the CDR3 is TGTGCCAGCAGCCCGACAGGGGAACCCTACAATGAGCAGTTCTTC. Translated, it gives CASSPTGEPYNEQFF.

This chain joins TRBV5-6 and TRBJ2-4; D is ambiguous. V lost 4 bases and J lost 0, with 8 bases in between. CDR3 size: 14 residues. Per germline, CDR1 SGHDT and CDR2 YYEEEE. The CDR3 DNA reads TGTGCCAGCAGCCCGCTCGGAGCCAAAAACATTCAGTACTTC. This translates into CASSPLGAKNIQYF.

This clone came up once. This sequence joins TRBV6-5 and TRBJ1-5, with unresolved D. V shed 5 bases and J shed 0 bases, with 11 bases lying between them. CDR3 length: 15 amino acids. Germline CDR1 and CDR2: MNHEY and SVGAGI. The CDR3 sequence is CASSPEPFSNQPQHF. DNA of the CDR3: TGTGCCAGCAGTCCGGAGCCCTTTAGCAATCAGCCCCAGCATTTT.

This clone is judged medium-sized (0.01 to 0.1%). The rearrangement joins TRBV6-6 to TRBJ1-2, with D unresolved. Looked up from germline, CDR1 is MNHNY and CDR2 is SVGAGI (reference sequence). V was clipped by 1 base and J by 3 bases, with 12 bases between them. This CDR3 has 15 amino acids. For the CDR3, the DNA is TGTGCCAGCAGTTACTGGGAGGGTACCGACTATGGCTACACCTTC. This codes for CASSYWEGTDYGYTF.

The chain carries TRBV2 and TRBJ2-7; D gene uncertain. CDR1 is SNHLY, CDR2 FYNNEI, per germline. The CDR3 extends over 12 amino acids. Trimming took 8 bases from V and 2 from J, leaving 10 bases between them. The CDR3 region is CASSPRAYEQYF. In DNA form, the CDR3 reads TGTGCCAGCTCCCCCCGAGCCTACGAGCAGTACTTC. Drawing the rest from reference TRBV2 and TRBJ2-7, the complete variable domain is EPEVTQTPSHQVTQMGQEVILRCVPISNHLYFYWYRQILGQKVEFLVSFYNNEISEKSEIFDDQFSVERPDGSNFTLKIRSTKLEDSAMYFCASSPRAYEQYFGPGTRLTVT.

The rearrangement links TRBV5-1 to TRBJ2-1; 7 bases agree with TRBD1. Per germline, CDR1 SGHRS and CDR2 YFSETQ. The length of the CDR3 is 16 residues. Trimming at V came to 2 bases and at J to 3 bases, leaving 8 bases not matched to a gene. CDR3 nucleotide sequence: TGCGCCAGCAGCTTTTATTGGGACAGAGACTACAATGAGCAGTTCTTC. This gives the protein CASSFYWDRDYNEQFF.

This chain connects TRBV30 to TRBJ1-2, with D perhaps matching TRBD1 (6 bases). The germline gives CDR1 GTSNPN, CDR2 SVGIG (reference sequence). The CDR3 has 14 residues. Trimming removed 0 bases at V and 4 bases at J, with 12 bases between. CDR3 sequence: CAWSVGGAGYGYTF. The CDR3 region has the DNA TGTGCCTGGAGTGTGGGGGGCGCTGGCTATGGCTACACCTTC.

The rearrangement uses TRBV27 and TRBJ2-7, with D perhaps TRBD2 (5 bases). The CDR3 totals 14 residues. The V gene's germline CDR1 is MNHEY and CDR2 SMNVEV (reference sequence). V gave up 2 bases and J gave up 3 bases, with 11 bases separating them. For the CDR3, the DNA is TGTGCCAGCAGTTTAAGTACACGGGGCTACGAGCAGTACTTC. As protein: CASSLSTRGYEQYF.

The chain uses TRBV29-1 and TRBJ2-3, with 10 bases lining up with TRBD2. Trimming at V came to 4 bases and at J to 0 bases, leaving 7 bases not matched to a gene. This CDR3 is 16 amino acids long. CDR1 is SQVTM, CDR2 ANQGSEA, per germline. The CDR3 DNA follows: TGCAGCGTTGGGCTAGCGGGGGCCCTTAGCACAGATACGCAGTATTTT. Translation gives CSVGLAGALSTDTQYF.

The J gene is TRBJ2-1, the V gene TRBV27; D gene unclear. The CDR3 has 17 amino acids. Trimming took 0 bases from V and 8 from J, leaving 20 bases between them. Germline V gene data show CDR1 as MNHEY and CDR2 as SMNVEV (reference sequence). The CDR3 nucleotides read TGTGCCAGCAGTTTATCCCCATTTAGACCCGCCGAGGATGAGCAGTTCTTC. It yields the protein CASSLSPFRPAEDEQFF.

The gene calls are TRBV27 and TRBJ2-2; no clear D gene. Trimming took 3 bases from V and 2 from J, leaving 7 bases between them. CDR1 is MNHEY, CDR2 SMNVEV, per germline (reference sequence). CDR3 size: 14 residues. The CDR3 DNA sequence: TGTGCCAGCAGTTTCGGTGGAAACACCGGGGAGCTGTTTTTT. Translation gives CASSFGGNTGELFF.

This chain joins TRBV5-1 and TRBJ1-6; D possibly corresponds to TRBD1 (6 bases). V lost 0 bases and J 8 bases, leaving 9 bases between the germline ends. Germline values: CDR1 SGHRS, CDR2 YFSETQ. The CDR3 length is 14 residues. CDR3: CASSLDRADSPLHF. The CDR3 DNA sequence: TGCGCCAGCAGCTTGGACAGGGCCGATTCACCCCTCCACTTT.

CDR3 sequence: CASSSLLAGVAEQYF. Here the CDR3 DNA reads TGTGCCAGCAGTTCCCTCCTAGCGGGAGTAGCGGAGCAGTACTTC. The chain carries TRBV6-6 and TRBJ2-7, with 10 bases aligning to TRBD2. CDR3 length equals 15 residues. Trimming removed 4 bases from V and 7 bases from J; junction bases left unmatched: 10. The germline gives CDR1 MNHNY, CDR2 SVGAGI (reference sequence).

V gene TRBV19 combines with J gene TRBJ2-4, with D possibly being TRBD1 (6 bases). CDR3 size: 13 residues. CDR1 and CDR2 from the germline V gene are LNHDA and SQIVND (reference sequence). Trimming left V 8 bases short and J 2 bases short, with 10 bases between. The CDR3 DNA reads as TGTGCCAGTCTGGGGGCGACCAAAAACATTCAGTACTTC. Translation: CASLGATKNIQYF.